A selection of T cell receptor beta chains follows, all from one sample in a study of metastatic and nonmetastatic thyroid tumors. TCRdb reassembled clones from the PCR reads with MiXCR. The sample lists tens of thousands of clones; 15% to 20% were seen once. Material: blood. These receptors came from a female donor with papillary thyroid cancer or a benign thyroid nodule (not recorded which). Some clones in this sample may be carry-over from other donors' samples. Both conserved end residues are part of each CDR3. D genes are given only for firm matches. Clone size is shown for a subset of rows, as once, few, many or a class of expanded clone.

V	J	D	size	CDR3	DNA
TRBV6-1	TRBJ2-3	TRBD2	many	CASSWGQRGDTQYF	TGTGCCAGCAGTTGGGGTCAGCGGGGAGATACGCAGTATTTT
TRBV20-1	TRBJ1-2	-	-	CSASSSTGYGYTF	TGCAGTGCATCCTCCTCGACAGGATATGGCTACACCTTC
TRBV28	TRBJ2-3	TRBD1	many	CASTLGTGGVFGTQYF	TGTGCCAGCACCTTGGGGACAGGGGGAGTGTTCGGTACGCAGTATTTT
TRBV29-1	TRBJ1-2	-	many	CSGGHHYGYTF	TGCAGCGGGGGACACCACTATGGCTACACCTTC
TRBV4-1	TRBJ1-6	-	many	CASSQDGGGSYNSPLHF	TGCGCCAGCAGCCAAGACGGGGGCGGGTCGTATAATTCACCCCTCCACTTT
TRBV4-3	TRBJ2-2	TRBD1	-	CASRPGQGALAGELFF	TGCGCCAGCAGACCGGGACAGGGGGCTTTGGCCGGGGAGCTGTTTTTT
TRBV3-1	TRBJ2-6	-	many	CASSQEGAGGANVLTF	TGTGCCAGCAGCCAAGAAGGGGCGGGCGGGGCCAACGTCCTGACTTTC
TRBV20-1	TRBJ2-7	TRBD2	many	CSARDRLAGVDEQYF	TGCAGTGCTAGAGATCGGCTAGCGGGAGTAGACGAGCAGTACTTC
TRBV5-6	TRBJ2-3	-	many	CASSLAGPDTQYF	TGTGCCAGCAGCTTGGCGGGGCCCGACACGCAGTATTTT
TRBV2	TRBJ2-7	-	many	CASRPLLGAVREQYF	TGTGCCAGCAGGCCCCTGTTGGGGGCCGTCCGGGAGCAGTACTTC
TRBV2	TRBJ2-7	-	medium-sized	CASSEPGPYEQYF	TGTGCCAGCAGTGAACCGGGACCCTACGAGCAGTACTTC
TRBV11-3	TRBJ2-7	TRBD2	-	CASSLFSSGSTYEQYF	TGTGCCAGCAGCTTGTTCTCTAGCGGGTCTACCTACGAGCAGTACTTC
TRBV6-2/TRBV6-3	TRBJ1-1	TRBD1	many	CASTETDRAEAFF	TGTGCCAGCACCGAAACCGACAGGGCTGAAGCTTTCTTT
TRBV20-1	TRBJ2-1	TRBD1	many	CSAEHRDRQFF	TGCAGTGCAGAACACCGGGACAGGCAGTTCTTC
TRBV10-3	TRBJ2-7	TRBD1	many	CAIRGDRESYEQYF	TGTGCCATCAGGGGGGACAGGGAAAGTTACGAGCAGTACTTC
TRBV20-1	TRBJ2-5	-	-	CSASPAGASMTQYF	TGCAGTGCTAGCCCAGCGGGTGCCTCCATGACCCAGTACTTC
TRBV6-1	TRBJ2-5	TRBD2	many	CASSSGGRTETQYF	TGTGCCAGCAGTTCGGGCGGGAGGACGGAGACCCAGTACTTC
TRBV7-8	TRBJ2-7	-	-	CASSRRRDATYEQYF	TGTGCCAGCAGTCGCCGCCGGGACGCCACCTACGAGCAGTACTTC
TRBV7-8	TRBJ2-7	-	many	CASSQRYEQYF	TGTGCCAGCAGTCAGCGCTACGAGCAGTACTTC
TRBV5-1	TRBJ2-7	TRBD1	-	CASSRTGAQGAYEQYF	TGCGCCAGCAGCAGGACAGGAGCTCAAGGAGCCTACGAGCAGTACTTC
TRBV20-1	TRBJ2-3	TRBD2	-	CSARGTSRWGSTDTQYF	TGCAGTGCTAGGGGGACTAGCAGGTGGGGGAGCACAGATACGCAGTATTTT
TRBV28	TRBJ1-4	TRBD1	many	CASSQPGDREKLFF	TGTGCCAGCAGCCAACCAGGGGACAGAGAAAAACTGTTTTTT
TRBV6-1	TRBJ2-5	TRBD2	many	CASSSIWRGRKETQYF	TGTGCCAGCAGTTCAATCTGGCGGGGGAGGAAAGAGACCCAGTACTTC
TRBV6-2/TRBV6-3	TRBJ1-5	-	many	CASSYGSHSNQPQHF	TGTGCCAGCAGTTACGGCAGCCATAGCAATCAGCCCCAGCATTTT
TRBV7-8	TRBJ1-6	-	-	CASSSQVASNSPMHF	TGTGCCAGCAGCTCCCAGGTAGCTAGCAATTCACCCATGCACTTT
TRBV5-1	TRBJ1-6	-	-	CASTLNTDSPLHF	TGCGCCAGCACCCTAAATACGGATTCACCCCTACACTTC
TRBV10-2	TRBJ2-5	-	many	CASKGGAPQETQYF	TGCGCCAGCAAGGGGGGGGCGCCCCAAGAGACCCAGTACTTC
TRBV2	TRBJ1-4	-	many	CASSAVGTNEKLFF	TGTGCCAGCAGTGCGGTCGGGACTAATGAAAAACTGTTTTTT
TRBV4-1	TRBJ1-3	-	many	CASSQDREGGGTIYF	TGCGCCAGCAGCCAAGATCGAGAGGGCGGTGGCACCATATATTTT
TRBV5-1	TRBJ2-7	-	-	CASSSEAGQKYEQYF	TGCGCCAGCAGCTCAGAGGCGGGACAGAAATACGAGCAGTACTTC
TRBV3-1	TRBJ2-3	-	many	CASSQTGYDTDTQYF	TGTGCCAGCAGCCAAACCGGGTACGACACAGATACGCAGTATTTT
TRBV3-1	TRBJ1-4	-	many	CASSQYGQRGKLFF	TGTGCCAGCAGCCAATACGGCCAGAGGGGGAAACTGTTTTTT
TRBV6-1	TRBJ2-3	-	few	CASSTKLDDAQYF	TGTGCCAGCAGTACAAAACTAGATGATGCGCAGTATTTT
TRBV28	TRBJ2-7	-	many	CAAMGWAGGMSEQYF	TGTGCCGCCATGGGGTGGGCAGGGGGGATGAGCGAGCAGTACTTC
TRBV11-2	TRBJ2-7	-	-	CASTLQLSREHEQYF	TGTGCCAGCACCCTACAACTAAGTCGGGAGCACGAGCAGTACTTC
TRBV5-1	TRBJ2-1	-	many	CASSLHPSGLAYNEQFF	TGCGCCAGCAGCTTGCACCCTTCCGGGCTAGCCTACAATGAGCAGTTCTTC
TRBV6-6	TRBJ2-1	-	many	CASSYRLVEQFF	TGTGCCAGCAGTTATAGGTTGGTTGAGCAGTTCTTC
TRBV2	TRBJ1-5	-	many	CASRSGEGYQPQHF	TGTGCCAGCAGATCTGGCGAGGGTTACCAGCCCCAGCATTTT
TRBV28	TRBJ1-1	TRBD1	few	CASSFGQATEAFF	TGTGCCAGCAGTTTCGGACAGGCCACTGAAGCTTTCTTT
TRBV4-3	TRBJ2-7	-	-	CASSQDSGLYYEQYF	TGCGCCAGCAGCCAAGATAGTGGGCTGTACTACGAGCAGTACTTC
TRBV19	TRBJ1-4	TRBD1	many	CASSIRDRTTTNEKLFF	TGTGCCAGTAGTATCCGGGACAGAACCACAACTAATGAAAAACTGTTTTTT
TRBV27	TRBJ2-3	-	many	CASSFFQGADTQYF	TGTGCCAGCAGTTTTTTCCAGGGAGCAGATACGCAGTATTTT
TRBV28	TRBJ1-4	-	many	CASSSTGEGEKLFF	TGTGCCAGCAGTTCGACAGGAGAGGGGGAAAAACTGTTTTTT
TRBV20-1	TRBJ2-7	TRBD1	-	CSARDIRAGGVQYF	TGCAGTGCTAGAGATATACGGGCAGGGGGTGTGCAGTACTTC
TRBV6-5	TRBJ2-1	TRBD2	many	CASSYHGDYRNEQFF	TGTGCCAGCAGTTACCACGGGGACTACCGCAATGAGCAGTTCTTC
TRBV30	TRBJ1-2	-	many	CAWSVGGSGSYGYTF	TGTGCCTGGAGTGTGGGGGGTTCGGGGAGCTATGGCTACACCTTC
TRBV7-3	TRBJ1-1	TRBD1	many	CASSSGQGTEAFF	TGTGCCAGCAGCTCAGGACAGGGGACTGAAGCTTTCTTT
TRBV6-1	TRBJ1-5	TRBD1	few	CASSPQDREVQPQHF	TGTGCCAGCAGTCCACAGGACAGGGAGGTACAGCCCCAGCATTTT
TRBV2	TRBJ1-5	-	-	CASSSWRVAYSNQPQHF	TGTGCCAGCAGTTCATGGAGGGTGGCCTATAGCAATCAGCCCCAGCATTTT
TRBV12-3/TRBV12-4	TRBJ1-2	-	few	CASRKVPSYVYTF	TGTGCCAGCAGAAAAGTCCCGTCCTATGTCTACACCTTC
TRBV28	TRBJ1-5	-	-	CASSSTVEWQPQHF	TGTGCCAGCAGTAGTACTGTGGAGTGGCAGCCCCAGCATTTT
TRBV9	TRBJ2-7	TRBD2	-	CASSVGAGVAYEQYF	TGTGCCAGCAGCGTAGGGGCGGGAGTCGCCTACGAGCAGTACTTC
TRBV15	TRBJ2-6	-	many	CATSIVGTDLTGANVLTF	TGTGCCACCAGCATTGTTGGGACGGACCTCACTGGGGCCAACGTCCTGACTTTC
TRBV11-2	TRBJ2-7	TRBD2	-	CASSFASGGYEQYF	TGTGCCAGCAGCTTTGCCAGCGGGGGCTACGAGCAGTACTTC
TRBV28	TRBJ2-5	-	few	CAIRGAAGEETQYF	TGTGCCATCAGGGGGGCAGCGGGGGAGGAGACCCAGTACTTC
TRBV20-1	TRBJ2-3	-	-	CSAPNRRLGSTDTQYF	TGCAGTGCGCCTAATCGGCGCCTGGGTAGCACAGATACGCAGTATTTT
TRBV6-5	TRBJ1-6	TRBD1	medium-sized	CASSYHEGANSPLHF	TGTGCCAGCAGTTATCATGAGGGGGCGAATTCACCCCTCCACTTT
TRBV2	TRBJ2-7	-	medium-sized	CASSARQGGWYEQYF	TGTGCCAGCAGTGCCCGGCAGGGGGGTTGGTACGAGCAGTACTTC
TRBV19	TRBJ2-1	-	-	CASSPGTTFRFF	TGTGCCAGTAGCCCCGGGACCACTTTCCGGTTCTTC